Listed below are T cell receptor beta chains from one sample, sequenced in a study of cytotoxic CD8 clonotypes in ibrutinib-treated CLL. Profiled with immunoSEQ multiplex PCR; TCRdb holds only in-frame clones, not every one. The sample records 150,000 to 250,000 clones, about two thirds being singletons. This specimen consisted of PBMCs, obtained after 24 months of ibrutinib treatment. The receptor set was obtained from a human donor with chronic lymphocytic leukemia. Each CDR3 is given without its conserved first and last residue. Each record gives: V gene, CDR3 protein.

v_call: TRBV6-6
cdr3_aa: ASSYHRETQY

v_call: TRBV18
cdr3_aa: ASSPAGALAKNIQY

v_call: TRBV25-1
cdr3_aa: ASRGLGFGYT

v_call: TRBV7-2
cdr3_aa: ASTLQVSYEQY

v_call: TRBV6-4
cdr3_aa: ASSGLPGDTQY

v_call: TRBV30
cdr3_aa: AWSPGTVNTGELF

v_call: TRBV5-4
cdr3_aa: ASSLRAGVLDTQY

v_call: TRBV27
cdr3_aa: ASRHGQGGETQY

v_call: TRBV6-6
cdr3_aa: ASRDRGGRNEQY

v_call: TRBV2
cdr3_aa: ASSDLRYRQPQH

v_call: TRBV29-1
cdr3_aa: SVEGPVGYEQY

v_call: TRBV2
cdr3_aa: ASSVDRGRNEKLF

v_call: TRBV4-2
cdr3_aa: ASSQEGTPYEQY

v_call: TRBV4-1
cdr3_aa: ASSQDLGQGYQPQH

v_call: TRBV28
cdr3_aa: ASFLARTGNTGELF

v_call: TRBV28
cdr3_aa: ASSLYGTSGASTDTQY

v_call: TRBV29-1
cdr3_aa: SVGVSGANVLT

v_call: TRBV4-3
cdr3_aa: ASSQLRGGANVLT

v_call: TRBV19
cdr3_aa: ASRRQGYTDTQY

v_call: TRBV4-2
cdr3_aa: ASSQEHGNSYNEQF

v_call: TRBV18
cdr3_aa: ASSRGQGSNTEAF

v_call: TRBV25-1
cdr3_aa: ASSESGSTTYEQY

v_call: TRBV11-1
cdr3_aa: ASSLGTGYWHEQF

v_call: TRBV29-1
cdr3_aa: SVQKVRLAGTQQY

v_call: TRBV28
cdr3_aa: ASSLWTLAGGTYEQY

v_call: TRBV2
cdr3_aa: ASSEGTNLYEQY

v_call: TRBV9
cdr3_aa: ASSPLSGDEQY

v_call: TRBV5-4
cdr3_aa: ASSVPGAKAF

v_call: TRBV7-9
cdr3_aa: ASGPTSRKQY

v_call: TRBV2
cdr3_aa: ASRSDWGEQF

v_call: TRBV2
cdr3_aa: ASTGRNTIY

v_call: TRBV4-1
cdr3_aa: ASSRRQGFEAF